This TCR beta chain was documented in a study of post-analysis software for immune sequencing data. Study-level information: Some patients lacked subtype; others had relapsing-remitting, secondary progressive or progressive-relapsing disease.

Built from TCR beta cDNA, the libraries had unique molecular identifiers in them. Input amounts of roughly 0.85 to 10 million T cells were used. These gave roughly 500,000 cDNA molecules, so each molecule approximated one T cell. TCRdb reprocessed the PCR reads via MiXCR and lists one record per CDR3 protein. The table shows about 540,000 distinct CDR3 sequences, with 34% occurring only once. Germline values: CDR1 SGHAT, CDR2 FQNNGV. This CDR3 comprises 12 residues. This clonotype was detected a few times. Its antigen remains unidentified. Study-level points and caveats: The five TRBV segments detected at higher frequency in patients than in controls included TRBV5-6, TRBV5-1 and TRBV20-1. Controls had significantly higher normalized Chao1 diversity than multiple sclerosis patients. The authors found that F measure strongly co-clustered same-batch samples.

The source of this sequence is a girl between 2 and 17 years old with multiple sclerosis. The specimen sequenced was blood. The chain is built from TRBV11-2 and TRBJ2-5; no clear D. The closer fit of TRBJ2-7 to the DNA end suggests the J call may be wrong. CDR3 sequence: CASSLEDDEQYF. The CDR3 DNA sequence: TGTGCCAGCAGCTTAGAAGATGACGAGCAGTACTTC.